This record looks at one T cell receptor beta chain sequence and its context. Germline V gene lookup returns CDR1 LNHDA and CDR2 SQIVND (reference sequence). This CDR3 is 16 amino acids long. Trimming took 5 bases from V and 0 from J; bases not matched to a gene: 5. This sample was taken from a study of T cell changes during pregnancy in multiple sclerosis. TCRdb keeps only in-frame clones here, not all; method: immunoSEQ multiplex PCR. Of tens of thousands of clones detected, about 90% appear once; the ten largest clones hold 0.65% to 1%. The clonotype originates from a female donor with multiple sclerosis, enrolled in a pregnancy study. The chain uses TRBV19 and TRBJ2-2, with 8 bases identical to TRBD2. The material was peripheral blood, obtained in the second trimester of pregnancy. For the CDR3, the DNA is TGTGCCAGTAGTCATCGGGGGGGATCGAACACCGGGGAGCTGTTTTTT. Protein sequence: CASSHRGGSNTGELFF.